These 28 T cell receptor beta chains were all obtained from the same sample, sequenced in a study of monozygotic twins with inflammatory bowel disease (dated by TCRdb to about 2019). Library method: 5' RACE. The run used an Illumina HiSeq 2500. The reads, reprocessed by TCRdb, yield one row per CDR3 protein sequence and no DNA. The sample's records list about 110,000 distinct CDR3 sequences. The ten largest account for around 12% of the sample. The sample taken for sequencing was blood. These receptors originate from a human donor with ulcerative colitis or Crohn's disease, or a healthy co-twin of an affected twin (not recorded which).

The rearrangement links TRBV11-2 to TRBJ1-5. Germline CDR1 SGHAT, CDR2 FQNNGV. CDR3 size: 15 residues. This chain's CDR3 is CASSLEAGFGQPQHF.

The chain uses TRBV28 and TRBJ2-6; TCRdb picks TRBD1, but there is no DNA to check that call. Germline-derived CDR1 and CDR2 are MDHEN and SYDVKM. The CDR3 totals 18 residues. The CDR3: CASSLLVGGLPGANVLTF. The full variable domain, completed using reference TRBV28 and TRBJ2-6, is DVKVTQSSRYLVKRTGEKVFLECVQDMDHENMFWYRQDPGLGLRLIYFSYDVKMKEKGDIPEGYSVSREKKERFSLILESASTNQTSMYLCASSLLVGGLPGANVLTFGAGSRLTVL.

CDR3 amino acids: CASSRPNTGELFF. The chain combines TRBV5-5 with TRBJ2-2; the TCRdb D gene call, TRBD1, has no DNA to confirm it. The CDR3 contains 13 residues. Germline assignment: CDR1 SGHKS and CDR2 YYEKEE (reference sequence).

The chain employs TRBV4-2 and TRBJ2-7; no DNA is available, so the TRBD1 call from TCRdb remains unchecked. Germline CDR1 LGHNA, CDR2 YNFKEQ. This CDR3 contains 15 residues. The CDR3 reads CASSQSDRVTYEQYF.

The V and J genes are TRBV6-2 or TRBV6-3 and TRBJ2-1; TCRdb's D call of TRBD1 is untestable without DNA. The CDR3 has 14 residues. Germline CDR1 and CDR2: MNHEY and SVGEGT. The CDR3 sequence: CASTPRGVYNEQFF.

The chain couples TRBV14 to TRBJ2-7; the D call of TRBD1 rests on TCRdb alone, since no DNA is present to check it. CDR1 is SGHDN and CDR2 is FVKESK in the germline V gene. The CDR3 has 13 residues. CDR3 sequence reads: CASSQWGGYEQYF.

The chain combines TRBV7-9 with TRBJ2-3; TCRdb indicates TRBD2, and absent DNA this call remains unverified. CDR3 length equals 16 residues. Per the germline V gene, CDR1 is SEHNR and CDR2 is FQNEAQ (reference sequence). CDR3 sequence: CASSFRLAGATDTQYF.

The chain carries TRBV2 and TRBJ2-2; TCRdb proposes TRBD1, but this gene call is untestable without DNA. CDR3 length: 15 residues. CDR1 is SNHLY, CDR2 FYNNEI, per germline. This CDR3 is CASSLTGWQTGELFF.

The gene calls are TRBV6-1 and TRBJ1-5; the TCRdb D gene call, TRBD1, has no DNA to confirm it. The CDR3 runs to 16 residues. CDR1 is MNHNS and CDR2 is SASEGT in the germline V gene. CDR3 protein: CASTPDGTGMNQPQHF.

CDR3 protein: CASSSSGTDYEQYF. The V and J genes are TRBV7-9 and TRBJ2-7; no DNA is available, so the TRBD1 call from TCRdb remains unchecked. Germline CDR1 SEHNR, CDR2 FQNEAQ (reference sequence). This CDR3 is 14 amino acids long.

The chain uses TRBV5-1 and TRBJ1-6; TCRdb calls TRBD1, which cannot be checked without DNA. Germline loops: CDR1 SGHRS, CDR2 YFSETQ. There are 15 residues in the CDR3. CDR3: CASSTRGGYDSPLHF.

V is TRBV7-6 and J is TRBJ1-1. CDR3 length: 13 amino acids. Germline V gene lookup returns CDR1 SGHVS and CDR2 FNYEAQ. This CDR3 is CASSSNEEGEAFF.

This CDR3 reads CASSATGKDDYNEQFF. The rearrangement uses TRBV11-1 and TRBJ2-1; TCRdb selects TRBD1, and the lack of DNA leaves this call unchecked. Germline values: CDR1 SGHAT, CDR2 FQDESV (reference sequence). The CDR3 covers 16 residues.

V and J are TRBV11-2 and TRBJ2-1. The CDR3 sequence is 15 residues long. From germline, CDR1 is SGHAT and CDR2 FQNNGV. The CDR3 spells CASVERQGSYNEQFF. Using reference TRBV11-2 and TRBJ2-1 for the parts outside the CDR3, the full variable domain is EAGVAQSPRYKIIEKRQSVAFWCNPISGHATLYWYQQILGQGPKLLIQFQNNGVVDDSQLPKDRFSAERLKGVDSTLKIQPAKLEDSAVYLCASVERQGSYNEQFFGPGTRLTVL.

The V gene is TRBV11-2, the J gene TRBJ2-7; TCRdb's D gene call, TRBD1, goes unchecked for lack of DNA. Germline-derived CDR1 and CDR2 are SGHAT and FQNNGV. CDR3 length: 16 residues. CDR3 sequence: CASSLELAGDTYEQYF.

The chain has TRBV20-1 and TRBJ1-2. The CDR3 runs 13 residues. Germline assignment: CDR1 DFQATT and CDR2 SNEGSKA (reference sequence). The CDR3 is CSAREAAGYGYTF.

J is TRBJ2-3 and V is TRBV12-3 or TRBV12-4; TCRdb reports TRBD2, a call that lacks DNA to check it against. The CDR3 loop spans 19 amino acids. CDR3 sequence: CASSSFPSGLIPGADTQYF.

This chain joins TRBV7-8 and TRBJ2-7; the D call from TCRdb, TRBD2, cannot be confirmed without DNA. The CDR3 has 14 residues. Germline V gene sequence: CDR1 SGHVS, CDR2 FQNEAQ. The chain's CDR3 is CASIRDGRRGEQYF.

V usage is TRBV5-5 and J usage is TRBJ1-2. In germline, CDR1 is SGHKS, CDR2 YYEKEE (reference sequence). The CDR3 spans 14 residues. The CDR3 loop reads CASSPRRANYGYTF. The variable domain in full, with the rest retrieved from reference TRBV5-5 and TRBJ1-2, is DAGVTQSPTHLIKTRGQQVTLRCSPISGHKSVSWYQQVLGQGPQFIFQYYEKEERGRGNFPDRFSARQFPNYSSELNVNALLLGDSALYLCASSPRRANYGYTFGSGTRLTVV.

The rearrangement joins TRBV6-5 to TRBJ2-7; TCRdb's D gene call, TRBD1, goes unchecked for lack of DNA. The CDR3 length is 16 residues. Germline V lookup: CDR1 MNHEY, CDR2 SVGAGI. The CDR3 loop reads CASSYSKEGGSYEQYF.

The rearrangement uses TRBV6-2 or TRBV6-3 and TRBJ1-1. The CDR3 covers 14 residues. Germline lookup yields CDR1 MNHEY and CDR2 SVGEGT. CDR3: CASRVRSGAGEAFF.

V usage is TRBV20-1 and J usage is TRBJ2-1; TCRdb's D call, TRBD2, is unchecked because there is no DNA. The germline V gene encodes CDR1 DFQATT and CDR2 SNEGSKA (reference sequence). The CDR3 loop spans 19 amino acids. CDR3 protein: CSASPGGGASGSMYNEQFF.

The chain couples TRBV10-3 to TRBJ2-7; without DNA, the TCRdb call of TRBD2 cannot be checked. Germline assignment: CDR1 ENHRY and CDR2 SYGVKD. The CDR3 has 14 amino acids. The CDR3 spells CAISDSSGSYEQYF.

The chain couples TRBV5-5 to TRBJ2-2; TCRdb reports TRBD1, a call that lacks DNA to check it against. CDR3 length equals 15 residues. The germline gives CDR1 SGHKS, CDR2 YYEKEE (reference sequence). Here the CDR3 reads CASSLADRATGELFF.

The chain is built from TRBV4-1 and TRBJ1-5; there is no DNA to check the TCRdb D call of TRBD1. Germline V gene lookup returns CDR1 MGHRA and CDR2 YSYEKL. CDR3 length equals 15 residues. Here the CDR3 reads CASSQVQGAGQPQHF.

This rearrangement joins TRBV7-2 to TRBJ2-3; the D gene TCRdb calls, TRBD1, cannot be checked with no DNA. CDR1 and CDR2 from the germline V gene are SGHTA and FQGNSA. This CDR3 contains 14 residues. CDR3 loop: CASSLRQGTDTQYF. Full variable domain (outside the CDR3, taken from reference TRBV7-2 and TRBJ2-3): GAGVSQSPSNKVTEKGKDVELRCDPISGHTALYWYRQSLGQGLEFLIYFQGNSAPDKSGLPSDRFSAERTGGSVSTLTIQRTQQEDSAVYLCASSLRQGTDTQYFGPGTRLTVL.

The gene calls are TRBV6-1 and TRBJ2-1; absent DNA, TCRdb's TRBD1 call cannot be checked. CDR3 length equals 14 residues. CDR1 and CDR2 (germline): MNHNS, SASEGT. The CDR3 spells CASSATGSWGEQFF.

V gene TRBV20-1 combines with J gene TRBJ2-5; without DNA, the TCRdb call of TRBD2 cannot be checked. CDR3 length: 13 residues. The germline V gene encodes CDR1 DFQATT and CDR2 SNEGSKA (reference sequence). The CDR3 loop reads CSARRGLTETQYF.